This section outlines one T cell receptor beta chain sequence together with its context. The target antigen is unknown. The record originates from a study of cytomegalovirus exposure and HLA in healthy donors. Study-wide findings and caveats: Approximately 160 TCR beta chains were listed as cytomegalovirus-associated.

It was with 60 Vbeta and 13 Jbeta primers that the PCR ran. TCRdb keeps only in-frame clones here, not all; method: immunoSEQ multiplex PCR. The sample has roughly 100,000 clones, over 75% seen once. The specimen was PBMCs. The receptor was derived from a woman aged 18 to 35 in good health and CMV-seropositive.

CDR3 sequence (DNA): TGCAGCGTTTCACTCGACAGCTCCTACGAGCAGTACTTC. It encodes CSVSLDSSYEQYF. The chain has TRBV29-1 and TRBJ2-7; possible D gene TRBD1, 5 bases. CDR1 and CDR2 (germline): SQVTM, ANQGSEA. V was cut by 5 bases and J by 0 bases, with 11 bases left in between. This CDR3 spans 13 amino acids.